Each of the 24 T cell receptor beta chains below was sequenced from the same sample in a study of OX40 agonist ivuxolimab in advanced cancers. The table came from immunoSEQ multiplex PCR; TCRdb's copy has only in-frame clones and leaves some out. The table lists about 60,000 clones, roughly 86% of them singletons. The sample was CD4+ or CD8+ T cells sorted from blood, taken in a trial of the OX40 agonist ivuxolimab. These receptors were taken from an adult with an advanced solid tumor such as melanoma, head and neck, liver or kidney cancer.

J is TRBJ1-1 and V is TRBV6-1; possible D gene TRBD1, 5 bases. Germline V lookup: CDR1 MNHNS, CDR2 SASEGT. V dropped 1 base and J dropped 11 bases, with 17 bases sitting between them. This CDR3 is built from 14 residues. In nucleotides, the CDR3 is TGTGCCAGCAGTGAAGGCCCGGGGGTTTATTGGGCTTTCTTT. Translated, it gives CASSEGPGVYWAFF.

The chain recombines TRBV11-2 with TRBJ1-1, with 7 nucleotides matching TRBD1. V was clipped by 4 bases and J by 2 bases; unmatched bases: 13. The CDR3 has 17 residues. Germline V CDR1 and CDR2: SGHAT, FQNNGV. Written as DNA, the CDR3 is TGTGCCAGCAGCTCCCTCAAAAGGGGGCCCATTAACACTGAAGCTTTCTTT. Translation: CASSSLKRGPINTEAFF.

The chain links TRBV2 to TRBJ2-7, with 12 bases lining up with TRBD2. The germline V gene encodes CDR1 SNHLY and CDR2 FYNNEI. With V trimmed by 6 bases and J by 6 bases, 6 bases remained unmatched. This CDR3 region has 14 residues. Written as DNA, the CDR3 is TGTGCCAGCAGACCCTGGACTAGCGGGATCGAGCAGTACTTC. This encodes CASRPWTSGIEQYF. The variable domain in full, with the rest retrieved from reference TRBV2 and TRBJ2-7, is EPEVTQTPSHQVTQMGQEVILRCVPISNHLYFYWYRQILGQKVEFLVSFYNNEISEKSEIFDDQFSVERPDGSNFTLKIRSTKLEDSAMYFCASRPWTSGIEQYFGPGTRLTVT.

The V call is TRBV7-9, the J call TRBJ1-1; D not resolved. The CDR3 covers 13 residues. Trimming left V 5 bases short and J 0 bases short, with 7 bases between. Germline V lookup: CDR1 SEHNR, CDR2 FQNEAQ (reference sequence). In DNA, the CDR3 is TGTGCCAGCAGCAGCAGGTTGAACACTGAAGCTTTCTTT. Its translation is CASSSRLNTEAFF.

This chain connects TRBV5-4 to TRBJ2-1; maybe TRBD2 (6 bases). Deletions cut 3 bases from V and 1 base from J, with 14 bases between. CDR1 is SGHNT and CDR2 is YYREEE in the germline V gene (reference sequence). This CDR3 contains 16 residues. The CDR3 DNA is TGTGCCAGCAGCTCTTCGGGAGCACTATCCTACAATGAGCAGTTCTTC. This codes for CASSSSGALSYNEQFF.

The J gene is TRBJ2-1, the V gene TRBV5-1; 9 bases are shared with TRBD2. V lost 0 bases to trimming and J lost 5 bases; unmatched junction nucleotides: 3. This CDR3 has 15 amino acids. Looked up from germline, CDR1 is SGHRS and CDR2 is YFSETQ. For the CDR3, the DNA is TGCGCCAGCAGCTTGGAAGCGGGAGGCCACAATGAGCAGTTCTTC. It is translated as CASSLEAGGHNEQFF.

The chain recombines TRBV19 with TRBJ1-4; D not certain. The CDR3 covers 13 residues. The germline V gene encodes CDR1 LNHDA and CDR2 SQIVND (reference sequence). The V gene lost 0 bases and the J gene lost 8 bases, with 7 bases spanning the gap. CDR3 nucleotides: TGTGCCAGTAGTATAGACCCCCGAGAAAAACTGTTTTTT. Its protein is CASSIDPREKLFF.

This chain joins TRBV18 and TRBJ1-2; 7 bases match TRBD1. Germline V gives CDR1 KGHSH, CDR2 LQKENI. This CDR3 is built from 17 residues. V shed 1 base and J 4 bases; nucleotides not matched to a gene: 12. In nucleotides, the CDR3 is TGTGCCAGCTCACCACGCCGGGACAGAGGTTCGGGCTATGGCTACACCTTC. Translated: CASSPRRDRGSGYGYTF.

The chain carries TRBV12-5 and TRBJ1-1, with D possibly matching TRBD1 (6 bases). The CDR3 runs to 13 residues. Germline V gene lookup returns CDR1 LGHNT and CDR2 FRNRAP. Deletions cut 2 bases from V and 8 bases from J, with 12 bases between. CDR3 coding DNA: TGTGCTAGTGGTTTGACCGAGACAGGCGAAGCTTTCTTT. Amino acids: CASGLTETGEAFF.

The gene calls are TRBV27 and TRBJ2-7, with D possibly called TRBD1 or TRBD2 (5 bases each). Germline CDR1 MNHEY, CDR2 SMNVEV (reference sequence). V lost 5 bases and J lost 3, with 17 bases in between. The CDR3 has 15 amino acids. DNA of the CDR3: TGTGCCAGCAGTCTCCGGGGACGCCAACTCTACGAGCAGTACTTC. Translating it yields CASSLRGRQLYEQYF.

The CDR3 spells CASSLVSSGNTIYF. CDR3 bases: TGTGCCAGCAGCTTGGTCAGCTCTGGAAACACCATATATTTT. J is TRBJ1-3 and V is TRBV5-5, with no clear D. The CDR3 covers 14 residues. The germline gives CDR1 SGHKS, CDR2 YYEKEE (reference sequence). Trimming took 0 bases from V and 0 from J, leaving 4 bases between them.

About this clone: One end of the junction varies from germline; a read error may be responsible. The chain is built from TRBV6-1 and TRBJ1-2, with 8 positions matching TRBD1. This CDR3 has 13 residues. The germline V gene encodes CDR1 MNHNS and CDR2 SASEGT. In nucleotides, the CDR3 is TGTGCCAGCAGAGAAGGACAGGGCTATGGCTACACCTTC. It codes for CASREGQGYGYTF.

This clone has just one count. V gene TRBV6-1 combines with J gene TRBJ2-5; D perhaps matches TRBD2 (7 bases). CDR3 length: 15 amino acids. Trimming cost V 0 bases and J 4 bases, with 12 bases left between them. Germline CDR1 reads MNHNS; CDR2 reads SASEGT. CDR3 residues: CASSEARGRLETQYF. CDR3 bases: TGTGCCAGCAGTGAAGCGCGGGGGCGATTAGAGACCCAGTACTTC.

The rearrangement links TRBV28 to TRBJ2-6, with no clear D. V lost 3 bases and J lost 0, with 9 bases in between. The length of the CDR3 is 16 residues. Germline V gene lookup returns CDR1 MDHEN and CDR2 SYDVKM. The CDR3 reads CASSFIRPSGANVLTF. DNA of the CDR3: TGTGCCAGCAGTTTTATACGCCCCTCTGGGGCCAACGTCCTGACTTTC.

DNA for the CDR3: TGTGCCAGCAGCTTATACAGGAGCTCCTACGAGCAGTACTTC. Protein sequence: CASSLYRSSYEQYF. This sequence joins TRBV11-2 and TRBJ2-7; perhaps TRBD1 as D (5 bases). Germline assignment: CDR1 SGHAT and CDR2 FQNNGV. Between the trimmed V and J ends, which lost 2 bases and 0 bases, there was a span of 8 bases. CDR3 length: 14 amino acids.

The chain employs TRBV18 and TRBJ2-3, with D unclear. Germline CDR1 and CDR2: KGHSH and LQKENI. The CDR3 sequence is 13 residues long. Trimming took 2 bases from V and 4 from J, leaving 7 bases between them. In DNA, the CDR3 is TGTGCCAGCTCACCAAACCCAGCAGATACGCAGTATTTT. This gives the protein CASSPNPADTQYF. Filled out from reference TRBV18 and TRBJ2-3, the complete variable domain reads NAGVMQNPRHLVRRRGQEARLRCSPMKGHSHVYWYRQLPEEGLKFMVYLQKENIIDESGMPKERFSAEFPKEGPSILRIQQVVRGDSAAYFCASSPNPADTQYFGPGTRLTVL.

The rearrangement joins TRBV5-1 to TRBJ2-3; 9 nucleotides align to TRBD2. J was trimmed by 4 bases and V by 0 bases; bases with no gene match: 3. The germline V gene encodes CDR1 SGHRS and CDR2 YFSETQ. This CDR3 spans 15 amino acids. Here the CDR3 DNA reads TGCGCCAGCAGCTTGGGCGGGAGGGCTGCAGATACGCAGTATTTT. Amino acid sequence: CASSLGGRAADTQYF.

The chain joins TRBV15 to TRBJ1-4; D gene unclear. Germline V gene data show CDR1 as LNHNV and CDR2 as YYDKDF (reference sequence). Trimming removed 2 bases at V and 7 bases at J, with 14 bases between. This CDR3 is built from 15 residues. The CDR3 sequence: CATSRISQRGEKLFF. CDR3 DNA sequence: TGTGCCACCAGCAGAATAAGCCAGCGGGGTGAAAAACTGTTTTTT.

This chain's CDR3 is CASSPPGDSYEQYF. The CDR3 DNA sequence: TGTGCCAGCAGCCCCCCGGGGGATTCCTACGAGCAGTACTTC. V is TRBV9 and J is TRBJ2-7; D is possibly TRBD2 (6 bases). The V gene's germline CDR1 is SGDLS and CDR2 YYNGEE. The ends were cut back, 4 bases at V and 1 base at J, with 12 bases in the middle. The CDR3 is 14 residues long.

This chain connects TRBV18 to TRBJ1-3; a weak D match, TRBD1 (5 bases). CDR1 is KGHSH, CDR2 LQKENI, per germline. V was trimmed by 6 bases and J by 0 bases, leaving 9 bases between them. The CDR3 extends over 14 amino acids. CDR3 in amino acids: CASSPDNSGNTIYF. The CDR3 region has the DNA TGTGCCAGCTCCCCGGACAACTCTGGAAACACCATATATTTT.

The chain uses TRBV6-6 and TRBJ1-2, with 7 positions matching TRBD1. Per the germline V gene, CDR1 is MNHNY and CDR2 is SVGAGI (reference sequence). Germline trimming cut 7 bases from V and 5 bases from J; bases unmatched to any gene: 10. This CDR3 region has 14 residues. The CDR3 region is CASKDDRVLYGYTF. CDR3 in DNA: TGTGCCAGCAAAGACGACAGGGTACTTTATGGCTACACCTTC.

DNA of the CDR3: TGTGCCAGCTCATCCCCGGGACAGCGCTACGAGCAGTACTTC. This translates into CASSSPGQRYEQYF. The chain combines TRBV18 with TRBJ2-5, with TRBD1 identical over 7 bases. The DNA matches TRBJ2-7 better at its end, which makes the J call doubtful. The CDR3 is 14 amino acids. Germline assignment: CDR1 KGHSH and CDR2 LQKENI.

This chain joins TRBV2 and TRBJ2-3; tentative D call: TRBD2 (5 bases). This CDR3 is 14 amino acids long. V dropped 3 bases and J dropped 5 bases, with 12 bases sitting between them. Germline values: CDR1 SNHLY, CDR2 FYNNEI. The CDR3: CASSDLIREDTQYF. CDR3 DNA sequence: TGTGCCAGCAGTGATTTAATCCGGGAAGATACGCAGTATTTT.

The genes are TRBV7-2 and TRBJ2-4; 10 bases map to TRBD2. The J segment lost 2 bases and the V segment lost 2 bases, leaving 9 bases of the junction unmatched. Germline V gives CDR1 SGHTA, CDR2 FQGNSA. This CDR3 is built from 18 residues. CDR3: CASSLIASGSISKNIQYF. The CDR3 nucleotides are TGTGCCAGCAGCTTAATAGCTAGCGGGAGCATATCCAAAAACATTCAGTACTTC.